A single sample is the source of the 11 T cell receptor beta chains below, sequenced in a study of beta chain features in type 1 diabetes (dated by TCRdb to 2016 to 2018). The paper as a whole reports these results and caveats: In all four CD4+ subsets, TCRB CDR3 length was moderately but significantly shorter in type 1 diabetes patients.

Which antigens these TCRs recognize remains unknown. The library was built by means of the immunoSEQ multiplex PCR assay. The entire isolated RNA was reverse transcribed using the High Capacity cDNA Reverse Transcription Kit, and thus expressed TCRB transcripts were sequenced. TCRdb took this table from immuneACCESS and kept in-frame rearrangements with V and J called. Such tables lack part of the clones; where checked against another copy, unresolved V genes explain under half of the gap, and the rest is unexplained. The sample table contains hundreds of thousands of clones; only one count was recorded for more than 12% of them. Clones ranked in the top ten supply roughly 0.04% of the sample. Sequencing was done on a sample of naive CD4+ T cells from blood. The cell subset or site label on this specimen signifies: true naive CD4+ T cells. Receptor source: a young man with type 1 diabetes.

This clone was found a few times. This rearrangement joins TRBV10-3 to TRBJ1-2; no clear D. CDR1 is ENHRY, CDR2 SYGVKD, per germline. The CDR3 covers 16 residues. The V end was cut by 2 bases, the J end by 2 bases, with 15 bases between. The CDR3 DNA follows: TGTGCCATCAGTGAGGGACGGCCTTTAGGAAACTATGGCTACACCTTC. Protein: CAISEGRPLGNYGYTF.

This clone was picked up a small number of times. The V and J genes are TRBV28 and TRBJ1-5, with 7 bases fitting TRBD1. V gave up 6 bases and J gave up 8 bases; unmatched junction bases: 1. Germline values: CDR1 MDHEN, CDR2 SYDVKM. The CDR3 extends over 11 amino acids. In nucleotides, the CDR3 is TGTGCCAGCAGCAGGGGGGAGCCCCAGCATTTT. Protein product: CASSRGEPQHF.

This clone was observed a few times. Here the CDR3 reads CASSLHRDTQYF. DNA for the CDR3: TGTGCCAGCAGCTTGCATCGGGATACGCAGTATTTT. The chain combines TRBV5-4 with TRBJ2-3; D is ambiguous. The V end lost 1 base, the J end lost 6 bases, and 6 bases lay between the germline ends. This CDR3 is built from 12 residues. The V gene's germline CDR1 is SGHNT and CDR2 YYREEE (reference sequence).

This clone was counted between two and nine times. The chain links TRBV5-1 to TRBJ2-3; a weak D match, TRBD2 (6 bases). Germline V gene sequence: CDR1 SGHRS, CDR2 YFSETQ. Trimming shortened V by 4 bases and J by 6 bases, and 12 bases separated the two germline ends. The CDR3 is 13 residues long. The CDR3 loop reads CASSGTPEDTQYF. Here the CDR3 DNA reads TGCGCCAGCAGCGGGACTCCTGAGGATACGCAGTATTTT.

The chain carries TRBV5-1 and TRBJ2-4, with unresolved D. This CDR3 region has 13 residues. V was cut by 2 bases and J by 6 bases, with 9 bases left in between. CDR1 and CDR2 from the germline V gene are SGHRS and YFSETQ. The DNA for the CDR3 is TGCGCCAGCAGCTTCGGAGCGAGAAACATTCAGTACTTC. Its translation: CASSFGARNIQYF.

The CDR3 loop is CASRPLRDRATDTQYF. Here the CDR3 DNA reads TGTGCCAGCAGGCCCCTACGGGACAGGGCTACAGATACGCAGTATTTT. This chain links TRBV28 with TRBJ2-3; 9 bases are a match to TRBD1. The length of the CDR3 is 16 residues. Trimming at V came to 6 bases and at J to 3 bases, leaving 10 bases not matched to a gene. Germline V CDR1 and CDR2: MDHEN, SYDVKM. The variable domain in full, completed from reference TRBV28 and TRBJ2-3, reads DVKVTQSSRYLVKRTGEKVFLECVQDMDHENMFWYRQDPGLGLRLIYFSYDVKMKEKGDIPEGYSVSREKKERFSLILESASTNQTSMYLCASRPLRDRATDTQYFGPGTRLTVL.

The chain has TRBV5-4 and TRBJ2-2, with a weak D call TRBD2 (6 bases). Germline CDR1 SGHNT, CDR2 YYREEE (reference sequence). Trimming pared 5 bases from V and 6 bases from J, leaving 11 bases between. The CDR3 covers 13 residues. In DNA, the CDR3 is TGTGCCAGCAGTCGGGAGAAAGCCGGGGAGCTGTTTTTT. Protein product: CASSREKAGELFF. The whole variable domain, filled in from reference TRBV5-4 and TRBJ2-2, reads ETGVTQSPTHLIKTRGQQVTLRCSSQSGHNTVSWYQQALGQGPQFIFQYYREEENGRGNFPPRFSGLQFPNYSSELNVNALELDDSALYLCASSREKAGELFFGEGSRLTVL.

This clone was detected a few times. V and J are TRBV5-1 and TRBJ2-3, with D unclear. Trimming took 3 bases from V and 1 from J, leaving 3 bases between them. Germline V gene sequence: CDR1 SGHRS, CDR2 YFSETQ. The CDR3 is 12 residues long. CDR3 residues: CASSYGTDTQYF. In DNA, the CDR3 is TGCGCCAGCAGCTACGGCACAGATACGCAGTATTTT.

This clone was seen a few times. This chain connects TRBV7-2 to TRBJ2-1, with TRBD2 matching over 8 bases. V was clipped by 4 bases and J by 5 bases; unmatched bases: 4. CDR1 SGHTA and CDR2 FQGNSA come from the germline V gene. The length of the CDR3 is 14 residues. The CDR3 sequence is CASSYQAGDNEQFF. The CDR3 DNA follows: TGTGCCAGCAGCTACCAAGCGGGGGACAATGAGCAGTTCTTC.

This clone was counted a few times. The J gene is TRBJ2-3, the V gene TRBV6-5, with TRBD2 as a possible D gene (5 bases). Per the germline V gene, CDR1 is MNHEY and CDR2 is SVGAGI. Trimming took 6 bases from V and 5 from J, leaving 12 bases between them. This CDR3 has 13 amino acids. CDR3 in DNA: TGTGCCAGCAGGGCCGGGGAAAGAGATACGCAGTATTTT. It is translated as CASRAGERDTQYF.

V gene TRBV5-1 combines with J gene TRBJ2-7; D may correspond to TRBD1 or TRBD2 (5 bases each). This CDR3 has 16 amino acids. The germline V gene has CDR1 SGHRS and CDR2 YFSETQ. Trimming took off 4 bases at V and 7 bases at J, with 24 bases between the two ends. Written as DNA, the CDR3 is TGCGCCAGCAGCGGCCGGGACCCAAGGCCCTCTAAGGAGCAGTACTTC. As protein: CASSGRDPRPSKEQYF.